The T cell receptor (beta chain) described here comes from a study of T cells after yellow fever vaccination. The germline V gene encodes CDR1 MNHEY and CDR2 SMNVEV (reference sequence). V shed 5 bases and J shed 1 base, with 11 bases lying between them. The CDR3 spans 14 residues. From the 5' RACE reads, TCRdb called clonotypes with MiXCR, one entry per CDR3 protein. The repertoire holds 300,000 to 400,000 distinct CDR3 sequences, with approximately 12% as singletons. The rearrangement uses TRBV27 and TRBJ2-5; D is undetermined. The receptor was derived from a man between 18 and 29 years old who received the YFV17D yellow fever vaccine. This specimen consisted of CD4+ T cells sorted from PBMCs, obtained 45 days after the yellow fever booster vaccination. The CDR3 bases are TGTGCCAGCAGTACACGGCGATTCCAAGAGACCCAGTACTTC. This codes for CASSTRRFQETQYF.